Given below is one T cell receptor beta chain in context. The data originate from a study of Tregs in tolerant kidney transplant recipients. This CDR3 has 13 residues. The V end was cut by 5 bases, the J end by 5 bases, with 12 bases between. Germline V CDR1 and CDR2: SGHTA, FQGTGA. TCRdb's copy holds only in-frame clones and misses some; the assay was immunoSEQ multiplex PCR. The data show tens of thousands of clones, with less than 90% seen just once and roughly 4.5% held by the top ten. This clonotype was obtained from a human donor in good health. This chain uses TRBV7-3 with TRBJ2-5; weak D call: TRBD2 (6 bases). Sequenced sample: CD4+ T cells from blood. Here the CDR3 DNA reads TGTGCCAGCAGCCCCCAGGCGGGGGAGACCCAGTACTTC. As protein: CASSPQAGETQYF.